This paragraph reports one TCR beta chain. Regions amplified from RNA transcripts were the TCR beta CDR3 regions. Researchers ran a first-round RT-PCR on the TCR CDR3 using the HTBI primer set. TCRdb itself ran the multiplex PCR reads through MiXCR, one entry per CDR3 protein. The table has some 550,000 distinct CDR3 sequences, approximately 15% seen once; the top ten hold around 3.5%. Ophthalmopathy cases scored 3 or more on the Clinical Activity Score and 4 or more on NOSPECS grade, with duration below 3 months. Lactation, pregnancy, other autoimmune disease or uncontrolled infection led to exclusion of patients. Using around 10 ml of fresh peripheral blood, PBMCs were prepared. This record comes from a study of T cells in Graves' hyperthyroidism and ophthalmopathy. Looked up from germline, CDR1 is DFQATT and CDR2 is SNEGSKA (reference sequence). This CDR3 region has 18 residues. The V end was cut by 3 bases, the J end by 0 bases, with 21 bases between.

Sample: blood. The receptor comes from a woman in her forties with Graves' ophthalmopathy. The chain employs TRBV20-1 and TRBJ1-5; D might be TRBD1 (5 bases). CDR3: CSARGAGRRKDSNQPQHF. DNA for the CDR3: TGCAGTGCTAGGGGCGCGGGACGTAGAAAAGATAGCAATCAGCCCCAGCATTTT.